This TCR beta chain derives from a study of T-cell memory formation after mild COVID-19 (TCRdb year 2021). Study-wide context: TCR sequence clusters from the two donors were largely donor specific. T-cell clones expanding and contracting after mild COVID-19 in two donors were tracked by longitudinal TCRalpha and TCRbeta repertoire sequencing. The cohort comprised two young, previously healthy adult volunteers, one female and one male.

General conclusions and limits of the study: Some responding clones were found in pre-infection memory, which suggests that pre-existing cross-reactive memory T cells took part in the SARS-CoV-2 response. Contracting CD4+ clones appeared mostly in the CM and EM memory subsets, whereas CD8+ clones were enriched in EMRA. SARS-CoV-2 specificity of the second-wave clones peaking on day 37 was not confirmed. Clones contracting from day 15 to 85 had balanced CD4/CD8 phenotypes, while a second wave expanding from day 15 to 37 was biased towards CD4+. The study covered only a couple of mild cases, and larger cohorts including severe cases with pre-infection samples were considered necessary.

This sample was sequenced with an Illumina NovaSeq 6000. TCRalpha and TCRbeta cDNA libraries were built by 5'RACE with constant-segment primers, adding sample barcodes and unique molecular identifiers. Trizol reagent was used to extract RNA from every sample. Libraries were amplified in two PCR steps, with a second sample barcode and Illumina TruSeq adapters added in the second step. Libraries were sequenced on an Illumina NovaSeq with 2 x 150 bp paired-end reads. Per the original workflow: The reads were demultiplexed and collapsed into UMI-guided consensus sequences using migec v1.2.7. With mixcr v2.1.11, UMI consensuses were aligned to TRA and TRB V and J templates and assembled into clonotypes. A clonotype was counted as expanded or contracted only when both edgeR and NoisET called the clonotype significant, with the noise models trained on biological replicates. For edgeR calls, the thresholds were a false discovery rate-adjusted p below 0.01 and a log2 fold-change of 1. As an exploratory analysis of dynamics, PCA with hierarchical clustering was applied to max-normalized trajectories of the 1000 most abundant clonotypes. Separately sequenced CD4+ and CD8+ repertoires were used to assign the CD4 or CD8 phenotype of responding clones. TCRdb itself trimmed the public reads at Q25 with fastp, ran MiXCR and retained productive beta chains. Rows matching on CDR3 protein sequence are summarized as one entry with the most common DNA and genes. These V and J calls derive from TCRdb rather than the authors' analysis. Here the sample has around 200,000 distinct CDR3 sequences; about a fifth occur a single time. 3.9% of the sample is in the top ten clones.

Only one count was recorded for this clonotype. Its antigen is still unknown. One base away there is no much larger clone; base qualities are not given. Ficoll-Paque density gradient centrifugation was the method used to isolate PBMCs. Compared with germline, V lacks 6 bases and J lacks 8 bases; bases without a gene match: 9. The CDR3 covers 14 residues, taking in both the cysteine and the phenylalanine. Here the CDR3 DNA is all that survives: 42 bases in frame from base 1. The CDR1 and CDR2 encoded by the germline V gene are SGHVS and FQNEAQ. This clonotype originated in a man younger than 35 who had mild COVID-19 (a few samples of this study predate the infection). The sample titles of this study are shuffled in the database, so cell type and time point are left out; the donor was told from shared clones. The specimen was PBMCs or a T cell subset sorted from them (not recorded which). The chain links TRBV7-8 with TRBJ1-2, with 10 middle bases fitting TRBD1. The CDR3 region reads CASRVLGTGVGYTF. In nucleotides, the sequence is TGTGCCAGCAGGGTCCTGGGGACAGGGGTCGGCTACACCTTC.